The present T cell receptor (beta chain) was sequenced within a study of shared clonotypes between healthy human individuals. About the research overall: Plates per donor: three CD4 naive, three CD4 memory, two CD8 naive, one CD8 memory. Study-wide points: Compared with clonotypes that all four donors shared, non-shared clonotypes had lower generation probabilities.

V shed 0 bases and J shed 9 bases, with 7 bases lying between them. CDR3 length: 12 residues. The germline gives CDR1 SGHDT, CDR2 YYEEEE. Deep-level assay runs were performed. Only in-frame clones appear in the TCRdb table, and some are missing; sequencing was by immunoSEQ multiplex PCR. The sample consists of some 2 million clones, approximately 95% of them appearing once. As for this clone: Its target is not known.

Naive CD8 cells lacked CD45RO, underwent positive selection for CCR7 and left out terminally differentiated effector memory CD45RA+ cells. The genes are TRBV5-6 and TRBJ1-5; D call uncertain. This receptor was identified in a man aged 18 to 29 in good health. The sequenced material came from naive CD8+ T cells sorted from blood. DNA of the CDR3: TGTGCCAGCAGCTTGGGCGACACGCCCCAGCATTTT. Translation: CASSLGDTPQHF.